One and the same sample provided the 18 T cell receptor beta chains below, sequenced in a study of T cell changes during pregnancy in multiple sclerosis. Method: immunoSEQ multiplex PCR; TCRdb's copy keeps in-frame clones and lacks some. Here the sample spans about 22,000 clones, approximately 89% being singletons. The material was CD4+ T cells from peripheral blood mononuclear cells, obtained after pregnancy. Every receptor here comes from a female donor in good health, enrolled as a control in a pregnancy study.

V gene TRBV6-5 combines with J gene TRBJ2-1; 8 bases match TRBD2. V lost 0 bases to trimming and J lost 2 bases; unmatched junction nucleotides: 3. CDR1 and CDR2 from the germline V gene are MNHEY and SVGAGI. There are 16 residues in the CDR3. In nucleotides, the CDR3 is TGTGCCAGCAGTTACTCGGCGGGAGGCACCTACAATGAGCAGTTCTTC. Protein product: CASSYSAGGTYNEQFF.

This chain joins TRBV7-9 and TRBJ2-1; the match to TRBD2 covers 16 bases. The CDR3 runs to 13 residues. The V and J ends lost 11 bases and 9 bases, in that order; junction bases with no gene match: 4. Germline lookup yields CDR1 SEHNR and CDR2 FQNEAQ (reference sequence). The CDR3 nucleotides are TGTGCCCCGGGACTAGCGGGGGGGCGTGAGCAGTTCTTC. Encoded protein: CAPGLAGGREQFF.

The V and J genes are TRBV9 and TRBJ2-5; 8 nucleotides match TRBD2. V dropped 4 bases and J dropped 4; count of bases not matched to a gene: 9. Per germline, CDR1 SGDLS and CDR2 YYNGEE. This CDR3 has 15 amino acids. CDR3 region: CASSQGTSSPETQYF. The CDR3 nucleotides are TGTGCCAGCAGCCAGGGGACTAGTAGCCCAGAGACCCAGTACTTC.

This chain links TRBV7-9 with TRBJ1-2; 9 bases are a match to TRBD1. Per germline, CDR1 SEHNR and CDR2 FQNEAQ (reference sequence). V lost 3 bases to trimming and J lost 4 bases; unmatched junction nucleotides: 12. This CDR3 is 17 amino acids long. The CDR3 loop reads CASSLGQGGLGGYGYTF. The CDR3, as DNA: TGTGCCAGCAGCTTGGGACAGGGAGGATTGGGAGGCTATGGCTACACCTTC.

CDR3 in DNA: TGTGCCAGCAGCGGTGGGACAGGGAACACCGGGGAGCTGTTTTTT. Translating it yields CASSGGTGNTGELFF. This chain uses TRBV11-3 with TRBJ2-2, with 8 bases matching TRBD1. Germline CDR1 SGHNT, CDR2 YENEEA. The CDR3 extends over 15 amino acids. V was clipped by 5 bases and J by 1 base; unmatched bases: 3.

V is TRBV28 and J is TRBJ2-1; 11 positions agree with TRBD2. There are 18 residues in the CDR3. V shed 1 base, J shed 9 bases, and the junction held 14 bases outside the gene matches. Germline V gene data show CDR1 as MDHEN and CDR2 as SYDVKM. CDR3 DNA: TGTGCCAGCAGTTTATTCGGGGCTAGCGGGAGGAGGGTGGGTGAGCAGTTCTTC. It encodes CASSLFGASGRRVGEQFF.

The rearrangement uses TRBV19 and TRBJ2-1; 7 bases are shared with TRBD2. This CDR3 has 13 residues. Trimming cost V 7 bases and J 7 bases; bases outside gene matches: 7. From germline, CDR1 is LNHDA and CDR2 SQIVND (reference sequence). Here the CDR3 DNA reads TGTGCCAGTATGTGGGGGGGGGAAAATGAGCAGTTCTTC. Its translation is CASMWGGENEQFF.

This clone was seen only once. The chain uses TRBV9 and TRBJ2-3; 7 bases are a match to TRBD1. V lost 0 bases to trimming and J lost 4 bases; unmatched junction nucleotides: 5. This CDR3 comprises 15 residues. Germline V lookup: CDR1 SGDLS, CDR2 YYNGEE. The CDR3 loop is CASSVAPRGSDTQYF. The CDR3 nucleotides are TGTGCCAGCAGCGTAGCACCCAGGGGGTCAGATACGCAGTATTTT.

The rearrangement uses TRBV6-8 and TRBJ1-5, with 8 nucleotides matching TRBD1. This CDR3 comprises 14 residues. CDR1 MNHGY and CDR2 SAAAGT come from the germline V gene. V shed 6 bases and J 5 bases; nucleotides not matched to a gene: 6. The CDR3 loop reads CASSGRQGHQPQHF. CDR3 bases: TGTGCCAGCAGCGGCAGACAGGGGCATCAGCCCCAGCATTTT.

The chain couples TRBV9 to TRBJ2-7, with D possibly TRBD2 on 6 matching bases. The CDR3 loop spans 14 amino acids. CDR1 is SGDLS, CDR2 YYNGEE, per germline. Trimming stripped 4 bases from V and 6 bases from J, with 17 bases between. CDR3 sequence: CASSPSVGSGEQYF. CDR3 nucleotides: TGTGCCAGCAGCCCCTCTGTCGGGAGTGGCGAGCAGTACTTC.

This clone appeared a single time. The chain uses TRBV5-4 and TRBJ2-3; the D gene is possibly TRBD2 (5 bases). There are 14 residues in the CDR3. CDR1 SGHNT and CDR2 YYREEE come from the germline V gene (reference sequence). The germline V and J ends were trimmed by 4 bases and 1 base, with 10 bases remaining between them. CDR3 DNA sequence: TGTGCCAGCAGCCCAGGACTTGGCACAGATACGCAGTATTTT. It translates to CASSPGLGTDTQYF.

V and J are TRBV28 and TRBJ2-7; the match to TRBD2 covers 7 bases. V was pared by 6 bases and J by 0 bases, with 14 bases of the junction left unmatched. This CDR3 spans 17 amino acids. Looked up from germline, CDR1 is MDHEN and CDR2 is SYDVKM. CDR3 amino acids: CASRPFGARGSSYEQYF. CDR3 sequence (DNA): TGTGCCAGCAGACCTTTCGGCGCTCGCGGGAGCTCCTACGAGCAGTACTTC.

This clone was seen a single time. The chain links TRBV7-2 to TRBJ2-3; 11 bases are shared with TRBD2. CDR3 length equals 18 residues. V was clipped by 5 bases and J by 0 bases; unmatched bases: 10. CDR1 and CDR2 from the germline V gene are SGHTA and FQGNSA. CDR3 nucleotide sequence: TGTGCCAGCAGCCTGGGACTAGCGGCGAGTCTTAGCACAGATACGCAGTATTTT. Translation: CASSLGLAASLSTDTQYF.

The gene calls are TRBV5-1 and TRBJ2-3; TRBD2 agrees at 9 bases. The germline V gene has CDR1 SGHRS and CDR2 YFSETQ. With V trimmed by 4 bases and J by 7 bases, 4 bases remained unmatched. This CDR3 has 13 residues. DNA of the CDR3: TGCGCCAGCAGCCCTAGCGGGACAAATACGCAGTATTTT. Translated, it gives CASSPSGTNTQYF.

This chain joins TRBV15 and TRBJ2-3, with 7 bases fitting TRBD1. CDR1 is LNHNV and CDR2 is YYDKDF in the germline V gene (reference sequence). This CDR3 comprises 15 residues. Trimming took 2 bases from V and 4 from J; bases not matched to a gene: 6. In DNA form, the CDR3 reads TGTGCCACCAGCAGACAACCAACAGGGGCAGATACGCAGTATTTT. This codes for CATSRQPTGADTQYF. Combining the CDR3 with reference TRBV15 and TRBJ2-3 gives the whole variable domain DAMVIQNPRYQVTQFGKPVTLSCSQTLNHNVMYWYQQKSSQAPKLLFHYYDKDFNNEADTPDNFQSRRPNTSFCFLDIRSPGLGDTAMYLCATSRQPTGADTQYFGPGTRLTVL.

This clone came up a few times. The chain recombines TRBV7-3 with TRBJ1-1; a possible D gene is TRBD1 (5 bases). Germline CDR1 reads SGHTA; CDR2 reads FQGTGA. The V end lost 2 bases, the J end lost 0 bases, and 7 bases lay between the germline ends. This CDR3 spans 14 amino acids. In DNA form, the CDR3 reads TGTGCCAGCAGCTTATCAGGGATGAACACTGAAGCTTTCTTT. It is translated as CASSLSGMNTEAFF.

This chain links TRBV11-2 with TRBJ2-1; D remains ambiguous. This CDR3 is built from 13 residues. V was trimmed by 1 base and J by 10 bases, leaving 11 bases between them. Germline values: CDR1 SGHAT, CDR2 FQNNGV. CDR3 loop: CASSLVYSEEQFF. Here the CDR3 DNA reads TGTGCCAGCAGCTTAGTCTACTCCGAGGAGCAGTTCTTC.

The chain has TRBV9 and TRBJ2-6; 11 bases map to TRBD1. The V segment lost 0 bases and the J segment 2 bases; nucleotides outside the gene matches: 4. Germline values: CDR1 SGDLS, CDR2 YYNGEE. The CDR3 sequence is 18 residues long. The chain's CDR3 is CASSVAGQGATGANVLTF. As DNA, the CDR3 is TGTGCCAGCAGCGTAGCAGGACAGGGGGCAACTGGGGCCAACGTCCTGACTTTC.